The 14 T cell receptor beta chains below all came from one sample that was sequenced in a study of response to subunit inactivated influenza vaccine. From the RT-PCR reads, TCRdb called clonotypes with MiXCR, one entry per CDR3 protein. The table lists over 800,000 distinct CDR3 sequences, 20% to 25% of them singletons. Sequences were derived from PBMCs from blood, sampled 4 to 6 days after vaccination. The receptors come from a man over 45 who received an inactivated influenza vaccine.

This clonotype was counted only a few times. A junction boundary mismatches the germline segment, possibly from a read error. J is TRBJ2-7 and V is TRBV27; D unclear. Germline assignment: CDR1 MNHEY and CDR2 SMNVEV (reference sequence). The CDR3 spans 14 residues. CDR3 protein: CVSSGSLQLYEQYF. The CDR3 coding sequence is TGTGTCAGCAGTGGGTCTTTACAACTCTACGAGCAGTACTTC.

V and J are TRBV5-1 and TRBJ2-1, with D possibly being TRBD1 or TRBD2 (6 bases each). CDR1 and CDR2 from the germline V gene are SGHRS and YFSETQ. V gave up 3 bases and J gave up 2 bases, with 15 bases separating them. The CDR3 contains 16 residues. CDR3 residues: CASSYGGGPAYNEQFF. The CDR3 region has the DNA TGCGCCAGCAGCTATGGAGGGGGGCCCGCCTACAATGAGCAGTTCTTC.

In its sample, this clonotype was seen once. CDR3 nucleotides: TGTGCCAGTAAACCCCCCGGGATTTTCAATCAGCCCCAGCATTTT. Protein product: CASKPPGIFNQPQHF. The gene calls are TRBV19 and TRBJ1-5; no definite D call. CDR1 is LNHDA, CDR2 SQIVND, per germline (reference sequence). There are 15 residues in the CDR3. The V gene lost 7 bases and the J gene lost 3 bases, with 16 bases spanning the gap.

This clonotype was observed a few times. V gene TRBV20-1 combines with J gene TRBJ2-1; perhaps D is TRBD1 or TRBD2 (5 bases each). V lost 5 bases to trimming and J lost 0 bases, with 26 bases between them. This CDR3 is built from 19 residues. CDR1 DFQATT and CDR2 SNEGSKA come from the germline V gene (reference sequence). The CDR3 nucleotides are TGCAGTGCTCCCTACAGGAGGCGGCATGTTGGACCCTCCTACAATGAGCAGTTCTTC. Encoded protein: CSAPYRRRHVGPSYNEQFF.

This clonotype was observed a handful of times. Here the CDR3 reads CASRQGRQYRTDTQYF. The CDR3, as DNA: TGTGCCAGCAGACAAGGAAGACAGTACCGCACAGATACGCAGTATTTT. The V gene is TRBV28, the J gene TRBJ2-3; TRBD1 might be the D (5 bases). The V gene lost 6 bases and the J gene lost 1 base, with 17 bases spanning the gap. Looked up from germline, CDR1 is MDHEN and CDR2 is SYDVKM. The CDR3 covers 16 residues. The complete variable domain, with remaining parts taken from reference TRBV28 and TRBJ2-3, reads DVKVTQSSRYLVKRTGEKVFLECVQDMDHENMFWYRQDPGLGLRLIYFSYDVKMKEKGDIPEGYSVSREKKERFSLILESASTNQTSMYLCASRQGRQYRTDTQYFGPGTRLTVL.

The V gene is TRBV30, the J gene TRBJ2-7; 8 nucleotides line up with TRBD1. CDR1 GTSNPN and CDR2 SVGIG come from the germline V gene (reference sequence). CDR3 length equals 14 residues. V dropped 2 bases and J dropped 3; count of bases not matched to a gene: 6. The DNA for the CDR3 is TGTGCCTGGAGTTCACCGGGACAGGACTACGAGCAGTACTTC. This encodes CAWSSPGQDYEQYF.

The chain employs TRBV20-1 and TRBJ2-3; tentatively, D is TRBD1 or TRBD2 (5 bases each). Germline V lookup: CDR1 DFQATT, CDR2 SNEGSKA (reference sequence). Trimming removed 5 bases at V and 1 base at J, with 10 bases between. The CDR3 is 13 amino acids. The CDR3 here is CSAGGSGTDTQYF. In DNA form, the CDR3 reads TGCAGTGCTGGGGGTTCCGGCACAGATACGCAGTATTTT.

The chain recombines TRBV2 with TRBJ1-1; 9 bases are a match to TRBD1. CDR1 is SNHLY, CDR2 FYNNEI, per germline. The CDR3 is made up of 14 amino acids. V shed 6 bases and J 4 bases; nucleotides not matched to a gene: 6. The CDR3 sequence: CASRGTGLPTEAFF. The CDR3 coding sequence is TGTGCCAGCAGGGGGACAGGGTTGCCCACTGAAGCTTTCTTT. The whole variable domain, filled in from reference TRBV2 and TRBJ1-1, reads EPEVTQTPSHQVTQMGQEVILRCVPISNHLYFYWYRQILGQKVEFLVSFYNNEISEKSEIFDDQFSVERPDGSNFTLKIRSTKLEDSAMYFCASRGTGLPTEAFFGQGTRLTVV.

J is TRBJ2-6 and V is TRBV19, with 9 positions matching TRBD1. V lost 4 bases, J lost 1 base, and 8 bases stayed unmatched. This CDR3 comprises 18 residues. Germline assignment: CDR1 LNHDA and CDR2 SQIVND (reference sequence). CDR3 coding DNA: TGTGCCAGTAGTAGGGTCTCCGGGACAGGGTCTGGGGCCAACGTCCTGACTTTC. Its protein is CASSRVSGTGSGANVLTF.

J is TRBJ2-5 and V is TRBV10-3, with D possibly TRBD2 on 6 matching bases. Germline assignment: CDR1 ENHRY and CDR2 SYGVKD. The CDR3 contains 12 residues. Trimming removed 3 bases at V and 5 bases at J, with 7 bases between. CDR3 sequence reads: CAISDGGETQYF. Here the CDR3 DNA reads TGTGCCATCAGTGATGGGGGGGAGACCCAGTACTTC.

This clonotype was observed at least ten times. The chain employs TRBV12-3 or TRBV12-4 and TRBJ2-5; D might be TRBD1 or TRBD2, each matching 5 bases. The germline V and J ends were trimmed by 8 bases and 5 bases, with 15 bases remaining between them. This CDR3 is 13 amino acids long. CDR3 bases: TGTGCCAGCTCACCCGGGACCGGCGAGACCCAGTACTTC. This translates into CASSPGTGETQYF.

This chain links TRBV29-1 with TRBJ2-1, with D possibly TRBD2 on 6 matching bases. This CDR3 has 11 amino acids. Trimming took off 7 bases at V and 8 bases at J, with 12 bases between the two ends. Germline-derived CDR1 and CDR2 are SQVTM and ANQGSEA. This CDR3 reads CSGQEGDEQFF. The DNA of the CDR3 is TGCAGCGGCCAGGAGGGCGATGAGCAGTTCTTC.

V is TRBV7-8 and J is TRBJ2-5, with 8 bases lining up with TRBD2. This CDR3 has 17 residues. The ends lost 4 bases at V and 0 bases at J; junction bases unmatched: 10. The germline V gene encodes CDR1 SGHVS and CDR2 FQNEAQ. CDR3 sequence (DNA): TGTGCCAGCAGCTCAACTATTCTGACTAGCGACCAAGAGACCCAGTACTTC. Translating gives CASSSTILTSDQETQYF. Variable domain in full (rest from reference TRBV7-8 and TRBJ2-5): GAGVSQSPRYKVAKRGQDVALRCDPISGHVSLFWYQQALGQGPEFLTYFQNEAQLDKSGLPSDRFFAERPEGSVSTLKIQRTQQEDSAVYLCASSSTILTSDQETQYFGPGTRLLVL.

Only a few counts were recorded for this clonotype. This chain joins TRBV7-2 and TRBJ2-5, with D perhaps TRBD1 or TRBD2 (5 bases each). CDR1 SGHTA and CDR2 FQGNSA come from the germline V gene. The CDR3 totals 15 residues. V dropped 2 bases and J dropped 3 bases, with 13 bases sitting between them. CDR3 bases: TGTGCCAGCAGCTTAATGGGACGGATAGAAGAGACCCAGTACTTC. The encoded protein is CASSLMGRIEETQYF.